A single sample is the source of the 8 T cell receptor beta chains below, sequenced in a study of T cell responses to AZD1222 COVID-19 vaccine. Measured with immunoSEQ multiplex PCR; TCRdb has only the in-frame clones, and not every one. The data contain about 94,000 clones, more than 75% of them seen just once; the ten biggest clones take up 12%. Sequenced material: peripheral blood, taken 28 days after the second AZD1222 dose. The source of these receptors is an adult who received the AZD1222 COVID-19 vaccine.

This chain links TRBV6-5 with TRBJ2-5; tentative D call: TRBD2 (7 bases). The CDR3 loop spans 14 amino acids. The ends were cut back, 2 bases at V and 4 bases at J, with 11 bases in the middle. Germline CDR1 is MNHEY and CDR2 is SVGAGI. As DNA, the CDR3 is TGTGCCAGCAGTTACAGGGGGAGGGCAGAGACCCAGTACTTC. Its protein is CASSYRGRAETQYF.

The CDR3 bases are TGTGCCAGCAGTGAGGGGGCGCTGAACTATGGCTACACCTTC. Protein: CASSEGALNYGYTF. The V and J genes are TRBV2 and TRBJ1-2, with TRBD1 as a possible D gene (6 bases). The V end was cut by 3 bases, the J end by 2 bases, with 10 bases between. CDR1 and CDR2 (germline): SNHLY, FYNNEI. This CDR3 spans 14 amino acids.

The chain recombines TRBV6-5 with TRBJ2-5; tentatively, D is TRBD1 (6 bases). The V end was cut by 6 bases, the J end by 1 base, with 15 bases between. The CDR3 extends over 15 amino acids. From germline, CDR1 is MNHEY and CDR2 SVGAGI. The CDR3 DNA reads as TGTGCCAGCAGCTCAAATGACAGGCTCCAAGAGACCCAGTACTTC. It yields the protein CASSSNDRLQETQYF.

The rearrangement joins TRBV28 to TRBJ2-7; D is possibly TRBD2 (5 bases). CDR3 length equals 17 residues. Trimming removed 5 bases from V and 1 base from J, with 21 bases in between. The germline V gene has CDR1 MDHEN and CDR2 SYDVKM. The CDR3 nucleotides are TGTGCCAGCAGTCGAGCCACGGGGAGTCCGTGGTCCTACGAGCAGTACTTC. Translated: CASSRATGSPWSYEQYF.

The chain recombines TRBV6-6 with TRBJ1-2; D unresolved. Germline assignment: CDR1 MNHNY and CDR2 SVGAGI (reference sequence). Trimming shortened V by 5 bases and J by 8 bases, and 18 bases separated the two germline ends. The length of the CDR3 is 14 residues. The DNA for the CDR3 is TGTGCCAGCAGTCGCTTAATACAGCTCGAGGGCTACACCTTC. Translating it yields CASSRLIQLEGYTF.

Only one count was recorded for this clone. This chain connects TRBV3-1 (or the pseudogene TRBV3-2) to TRBJ2-3; D is unresolved. CDR1 LGHDT and CDR2 YNNKEL come from the germline V gene (reference sequence). V was cut by 5 bases and J by 3 bases, with 6 bases left in between. The CDR3 sequence is 12 residues long. In DNA form, the CDR3 reads TGTGCCAGCAGCTTAAGGACAGATACGCAGTATTTT. It codes for CASSLRTDTQYF.

The chain recombines TRBV30 with TRBJ2-2; 8 nucleotides match TRBD2. Per germline, CDR1 GTSNPN and CDR2 SVGIG (reference sequence). The CDR3 loop spans 13 amino acids. J gave up 1 base and V 8 bases, and 3 bases lay outside the gene matches. CDR3 sequence (DNA): TGTGCCGCGGGAGGACAGAACACCGGGGAGCTGTTTTTT. Protein product: CAAGGQNTGELFF.

The rearrangement uses TRBV3-1 (or the pseudogene TRBV3-2) and TRBJ2-1, with 10 bases identical to TRBD2. The CDR3 length is 17 residues. Losses at the gene ends were 1 base for V and 4 bases for J; bases not matched to a gene: 7. In germline, CDR1 is LGHDT, CDR2 YNNKEL (reference sequence). The CDR3 sequence is CASSQAISGRSYNEQFF. The CDR3 DNA is TGTGCCAGCAGCCAAGCAATTAGCGGGAGGTCGTACAATGAGCAGTTCTTC.